This TCR beta chain originates from a study of OX40 agonist ivuxolimab in advanced cancers. Sequencing was performed with immunoSEQ multiplex PCR; in TCRdb, only in-frame clones are kept and a portion is missing. Here the sample spans fewer than 50,000 clones, 85% to 90% being singletons. Trimming removed 1 base from V and 6 bases from J; junction bases left unmatched: 4. The CDR3 is made up of 16 amino acids. Germline V gives CDR1 MGHRA, CDR2 YSYEKL. This clonotype was obtained from an adult with an advanced solid tumor such as melanoma, head and neck, liver or kidney cancer. This rearrangement joins TRBV4-1 to TRBJ2-3; TRBD2 matches at 13 bases. This sample comprised CD4+ or CD8+ T cells sorted from blood, obtained in a trial of the OX40 agonist ivuxolimab. The CDR3 nucleotides are TGCGCCAGCAGCCAAGGACTAGCGGGGGGCGGGGATACGCAGTATTTT. It specifies CASSQGLAGGGDTQYF.